This TCR beta chain is drawn from a study of blood T cell repertoires in COVID-19. Across the study: Specimens from acute and convalescent COVID-19 originated in the United States, Italy and Spain.

Using immunoSEQ multiplex PCR, the repertoire was profiled, and TCRdb retains in-frame clones only, with some absent. The data show tens of thousands of clones, about 85% seen once. V lost 10 bases, J lost 5 bases, and 14 bases lay in between. The CDR3 is made up of 12 amino acids. The germline gives CDR1 ENHRY, CDR2 SYGVKD. The rearrangement joins TRBV10-3 to TRBJ1-2; D gene uncertain. The material sequenced was peripheral blood. This TCR was sampled from a woman in her 70s with acute or convalescent COVID-19. The CDR3 nucleotides are TGTGCCACTGAGGGTCAATCTTATGGCTACACCTTC. This translates into CATEGQSYGYTF.